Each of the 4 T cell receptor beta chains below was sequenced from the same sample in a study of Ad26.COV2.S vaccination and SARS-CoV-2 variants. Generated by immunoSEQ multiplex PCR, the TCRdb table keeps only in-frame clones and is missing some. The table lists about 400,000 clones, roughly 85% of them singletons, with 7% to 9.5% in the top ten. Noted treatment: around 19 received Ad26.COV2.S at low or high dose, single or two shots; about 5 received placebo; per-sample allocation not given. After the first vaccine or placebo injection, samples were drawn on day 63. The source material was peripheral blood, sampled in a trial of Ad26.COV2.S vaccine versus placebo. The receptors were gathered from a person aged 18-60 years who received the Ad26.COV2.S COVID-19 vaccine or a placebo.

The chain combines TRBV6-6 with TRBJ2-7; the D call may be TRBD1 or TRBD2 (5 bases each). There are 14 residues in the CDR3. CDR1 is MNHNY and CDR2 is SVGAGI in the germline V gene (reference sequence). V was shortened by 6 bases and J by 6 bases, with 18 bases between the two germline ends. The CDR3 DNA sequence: TGTGCCAGCAGCAAAGGGGTCGGGATTTCCGAGCAGTACTTC. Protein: CASSKGVGISEQYF.

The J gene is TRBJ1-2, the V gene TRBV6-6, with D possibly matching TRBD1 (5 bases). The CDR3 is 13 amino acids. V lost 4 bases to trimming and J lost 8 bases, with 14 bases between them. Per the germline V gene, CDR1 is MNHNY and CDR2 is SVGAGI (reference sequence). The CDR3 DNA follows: TGTGCCAGCAGTTGGGACGGGCTCGAGGGCTACACCTTC. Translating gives CASSWDGLEGYTF.

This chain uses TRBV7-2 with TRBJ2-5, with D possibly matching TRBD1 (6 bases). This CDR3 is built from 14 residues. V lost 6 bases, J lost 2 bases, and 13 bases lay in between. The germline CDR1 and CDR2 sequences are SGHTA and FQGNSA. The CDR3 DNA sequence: TGTGCCAGCAGTACAGGGACGGGGCAAGAGACCCAGTACTTC. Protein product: CASSTGTGQETQYF.

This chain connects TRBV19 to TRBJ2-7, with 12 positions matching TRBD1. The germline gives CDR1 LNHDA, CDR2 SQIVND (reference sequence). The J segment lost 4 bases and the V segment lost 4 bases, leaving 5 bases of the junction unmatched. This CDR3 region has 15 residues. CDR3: CASSTGDRGLYEQYF. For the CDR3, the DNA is TGTGCCAGTAGTACCGGGGACAGGGGGCTGTACGAGCAGTACTTC.